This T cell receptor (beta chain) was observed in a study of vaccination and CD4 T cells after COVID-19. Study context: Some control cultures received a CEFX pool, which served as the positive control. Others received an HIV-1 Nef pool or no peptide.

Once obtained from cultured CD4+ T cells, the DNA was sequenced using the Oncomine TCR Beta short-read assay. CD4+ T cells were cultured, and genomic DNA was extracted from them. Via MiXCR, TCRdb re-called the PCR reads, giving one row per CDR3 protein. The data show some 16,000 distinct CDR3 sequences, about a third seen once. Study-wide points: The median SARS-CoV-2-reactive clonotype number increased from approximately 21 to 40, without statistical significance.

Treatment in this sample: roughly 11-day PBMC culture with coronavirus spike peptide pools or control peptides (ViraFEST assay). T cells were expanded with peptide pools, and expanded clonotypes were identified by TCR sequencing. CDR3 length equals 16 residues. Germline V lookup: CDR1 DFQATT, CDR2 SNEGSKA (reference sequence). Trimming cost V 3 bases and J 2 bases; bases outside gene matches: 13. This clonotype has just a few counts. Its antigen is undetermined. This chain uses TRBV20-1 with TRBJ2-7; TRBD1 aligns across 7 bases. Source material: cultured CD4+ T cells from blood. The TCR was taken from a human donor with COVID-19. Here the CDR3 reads CSASGIRGPGTYEQYF. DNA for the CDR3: TGCAGTGCTAGCGGAATAAGGGGGCCAGGGACCTACGAGCAGTACTTC.